This T cell receptor (beta chain) was identified during a study of cytomegalovirus exposure and HLA in healthy donors. As for the study in general: About 85 million unique TCR sequences came from HLA-typed donors in an early release.

Study-level results: In a later analysis, TCR beta V- and J-gene trimming showed a link to a missense DCLRE1C variant.

The PCR used 60 Vbeta and 13 Jbeta primers. Using immunoSEQ multiplex PCR, the repertoire was profiled, and TCRdb retains in-frame clones only, with some absent. In the table there are about 170,000 clones, 72% of which are singletons. This clone was counted a few times. Antigen: not known. Unrecorded immune exposures were likely, despite nominal health at sampling. For this donor, CMV serostatus was not recorded. Germline V gene sequence: CDR1 PRHDT, CDR2 FYEKMQ (reference sequence). V was pared by 5 bases and J by 1 base, with 11 bases between. The CDR3 is 14 residues long. This chain connects TRBV13 to TRBJ1-1; D remains ambiguous. This sequence originates from a human donor in good health. The sequencing sample was made of PBMCs. DNA of the CDR3: TGTGCCAGCAGCATACAGAGCAGGAACACTGAAGCTTTCTTT. Protein: CASSIQSRNTEAFF.